These 26 T cell receptor beta chains originate from one sample sequenced in a study of a mutant IDH1 vaccine in newly diagnosed glioma. Time point of the sample: baseline, week 1 (first vaccination visit). Treatment here: pre-vaccination baseline after standard-of-care therapy. Measured with immunoSEQ multiplex PCR; TCRdb has only the in-frame clones, and not every one. Found here are tens of thousands of clones, around 90% of them singletons; the top ten hold about 18%. This material consisted of PBMCs, taken from a glioma patient treated with radiotherapy, temozolomide or both. The source of these receptors is a man aged 18 to 30 with glioma.

The chain has TRBV4-2 and TRBJ2-5; the D gene is possibly TRBD1 (6 bases). CDR1 is LGHNA and CDR2 is YNFKEQ in the germline V gene. The germline V and J ends were trimmed by 1 base and 5 bases, with 11 bases remaining between them. The CDR3 has 14 amino acids. CDR3 nucleotide sequence: TGTGCCAGCAGCCAAGCCAGGGGTGGGGAGACCCAGTACTTC. Translated: CASSQARGGETQYF.

The chain couples TRBV6-1 to TRBJ1-5; no reliable D call. The CDR3 runs 13 residues. V was cut by 4 bases and J by 3 bases, with 7 bases left in between. Looked up from germline, CDR1 is MNHNS and CDR2 is SASEGT. The CDR3 sequence: CASSAGINQPQHF. The CDR3 DNA is TGTGCCAGCAGTGCGGGGATCAATCAGCCCCAGCATTTT.

V usage is TRBV4-1 and J usage is TRBJ1-2; 9 nucleotides line up with TRBD1. Trimming at V came to 0 bases and at J to 4 bases, leaving 3 bases not matched to a gene. Looked up from germline, CDR1 is MGHRA and CDR2 is YSYEKL. This CDR3 is built from 15 residues. CDR3: CASSQDRTGVYGYTF. The CDR3 DNA follows: TGCGCCAGCAGCCAAGATAGGACAGGGGTCTATGGCTACACCTTC.

This clone was recorded only once. The J gene is TRBJ2-1, the V gene TRBV5-6, with D possibly TRBD2 on 6 matching bases. The germline V and J ends were trimmed by 9 bases and 2 bases, with 15 bases remaining between them. CDR1 and CDR2 from the germline V gene are SGHDT and YYEEEE. The CDR3 sequence is 14 residues long. The CDR3 DNA sequence: TGTGCCACCAAGGAGGGTATCACCTACAATGAGCAGTTCTTC. Amino acid sequence: CATKEGITYNEQFF. Drawing the rest from reference TRBV5-6 and TRBJ2-1, the complete variable domain is DAGVTQSPTHLIKTRGQQVTLRCSPKSGHDTVSWYQQALGQGPQFIFQYYEEEERQRGNFPDRFSGHQFPNYSSELNVNALLLGDSALYLCATKEGITYNEQFFGPGTRLTVL.

This clone was found once. The chain joins TRBV15 to TRBJ1-5; TRBD1 agrees at 9 bases. The CDR3 totals 14 residues. Germline V lookup: CDR1 LNHNV, CDR2 YYDKDF (reference sequence). V gave up 9 bases and J gave up 4 bases; unmatched junction bases: 7. CDR3 amino acids: CATGGDRENQPQHF. In DNA, the CDR3 is TGTGCCACTGGAGGGGACAGGGAGAATCAGCCCCAGCATTTT.

The chain links TRBV6-5 to TRBJ1-4; D uncertain. The V gene lost 2 bases and the J gene lost 2 bases, with 6 bases spanning the gap. There are 14 residues in the CDR3. The germline gives CDR1 MNHEY, CDR2 SVGAGI. CDR3 in amino acids: CASSYGQTNEKLFF. The DNA of the CDR3 is TGTGCCAGCAGTTACGGGCAGACTAATGAAAAACTGTTTTTT.

This chain uses TRBV5-6 with TRBJ1-4; D is ambiguous. Germline lookup yields CDR1 SGHDT and CDR2 YYEEEE. V lost 4 bases and J 8 bases, leaving 21 bases between the germline ends. This CDR3 has 16 amino acids. Written as DNA, the CDR3 is TGTGCCAGCAGCGAACTCGGACGGCTCCTAGGGGAAAAACTGTTTTTT. Encoded protein: CASSELGRLLGEKLFF.

The chain links TRBV4-3 to TRBJ2-7, with D possibly called TRBD1 or TRBD2 (6 bases each). From germline, CDR1 is LGHNA and CDR2 YSLEER. The CDR3 runs to 17 residues. Trimming took off 0 bases at V and 7 bases at J, with 22 bases between the two ends. CDR3 nucleotide sequence: TGCGCCAGCAGCCAAGATCACCGGCGGGGACAATTGGGGGAGCAGTACTTC. As protein: CASSQDHRRGQLGEQYF.

The rearrangement links TRBV2 to TRBJ2-3; possibly TRBD1 for D (6 bases). Trimming removed 1 base from V and 1 base from J, with 12 bases in between. The CDR3 runs 16 residues. CDR1 and CDR2 (germline): SNHLY, FYNNEI. DNA of the CDR3: TGTGCCAGCAGTGAAGGGGGGACATTTGGCACAGATACGCAGTATTTT. Translating it yields CASSEGGTFGTDTQYF.

The chain uses TRBV19 and TRBJ2-7, with D possibly TRBD2 on 5 matching bases. Trimming cost V 5 bases and J 9 bases, with 17 bases left between them. The CDR3 is made up of 13 amino acids. Germline loops: CDR1 LNHDA, CDR2 SQIVND (reference sequence). CDR3 amino acids: CASSYGLYEAQYF. CDR3 nucleotides: TGTGCCAGTAGTTATGGACTCTACGAAGCGCAGTACTTC.

V gene TRBV7-2 combines with J gene TRBJ2-4; 10 nucleotides line up with TRBD2. CDR1 SGHTA and CDR2 FQGNSA come from the germline V gene. This CDR3 region has 16 residues. The V gene end was trimmed by 0 bases and the J gene end by 5 bases; junction bases not matched to a gene: 4. DNA for the CDR3: TGTGCCAGCAGCTTAGCGCCTAGCGGGAGCCAAAACATTCAGTACTTC. This encodes CASSLAPSGSQNIQYF.

V is TRBV4-2 and J is TRBJ1-1; 9 nucleotides match TRBD1. The CDR3 totals 17 residues. Losses at the gene ends were 3 bases for V and 3 bases for J; bases not matched to a gene: 11. Germline loops: CDR1 LGHNA, CDR2 YNFKEQ. The CDR3 is CASSHGQGKAGDTEAFF. CDR3 nucleotide sequence: TGTGCCAGCAGCCACGGACAGGGGAAGGCGGGAGACACTGAAGCTTTCTTT.

The sample holds a few counts of this clone. CDR3 residues: CASSPLGGLKLFF. The CDR3 nucleotides read TGTGCCAGCAGCCCGTTGGGAGGATTGAAACTGTTTTTT. The V call is TRBV14, the J call TRBJ1-4; D remains unclear. The germline gives CDR1 SGHDN, CDR2 FVKESK. This CDR3 is 13 amino acids long. V dropped 4 bases and J dropped 11 bases, with 14 bases sitting between them.

This clone was seen just once. This chain uses TRBV27 with TRBJ2-6; D is unclear. The CDR3 runs to 16 residues. Germline assignment: CDR1 MNHEY and CDR2 SMNVEV (reference sequence). V lost 5 bases and J lost 0, with 11 bases in between. The chain's CDR3 is CASSRDSVSGANVLTF. For the CDR3, the DNA is TGTGCCAGCAGTCGAGACTCCGTCTCTGGGGCCAACGTCCTGACTTTC.

The chain carries TRBV4-3 and TRBJ2-7; 10 bases fit TRBD2. Germline CDR1 and CDR2: LGHNA and YSLEER. V was clipped by 2 bases and J by 3 bases; unmatched bases: 10. The CDR3 is made up of 17 amino acids. CDR3 in amino acids: CASSQIGLAGEIYEQYF. CDR3 DNA sequence: TGCGCCAGCAGCCAAATAGGGCTAGCGGGAGAAATCTACGAGCAGTACTTC.

The chain couples TRBV6-5 to TRBJ2-7; D is uncertain. Germline V CDR1 and CDR2: MNHEY, SVGAGI. Between the trimmed V and J ends, which lost 4 bases and 0 bases, there was a span of 7 bases. CDR3 length equals 13 residues. The CDR3 sequence is CASSSPPSYEQYF. CDR3 DNA sequence: TGTGCCAGCAGTTCCCCCCCCTCCTACGAGCAGTACTTC.

The V and J genes are TRBV18 and TRBJ1-2; the D is unclear. Per germline, CDR1 KGHSH and CDR2 LQKENI. CDR3 length: 15 amino acids. V lost 3 bases to trimming and J lost 0 bases, with 11 bases between them. CDR3 DNA sequence: TGTGCCAGCTCACCCGGCACCACGGCTAACTATGGCTACACCTTC. Protein sequence: CASSPGTTANYGYTF. The full variable domain, its missing parts supplied by reference TRBV18 and TRBJ1-2, is NAGVMQNPRHLVRRRGQEARLRCSPMKGHSHVYWYRQLPEEGLKFMVYLQKENIIDESGMPKERFSAEFPKEGPSILRIQQVVRGDSAAYFCASSPGTTANYGYTFGSGTRLTVV.

The chain recombines TRBV4-2 with TRBJ2-1, with 11 bases identical to TRBD1. CDR1 is LGHNA and CDR2 is YNFKEQ in the germline V gene. The J segment lost 3 bases and the V segment lost 5 bases, leaving 3 bases of the junction unmatched. CDR3 size: 15 residues. The CDR3 DNA sequence: TGTGCCAGCAGCAAGGACAGGGGGCTCTACAATGAGCAGTTCTTC. This codes for CASSKDRGLYNEQFF.

The chain couples TRBV9 to TRBJ2-1, with D perhaps TRBD2 (6 bases). The CDR3 has 17 amino acids. The V gene lost 6 bases and the J gene lost 0 bases, with 19 bases spanning the gap. CDR1 and CDR2 from the germline V gene are SGDLS and YYNGEE. This chain's CDR3 is CASKRAGLGGSYNEQFF. The CDR3 DNA follows: TGTGCCAGCAAACGGGCGGGTCTCGGGGGCTCCTACAATGAGCAGTTCTTC.

By its share, this clone is medium-sized. V is TRBV5-4 and J is TRBJ2-1, with TRBD2 identical over 7 bases. The CDR3 consists of 15 residues. V dropped 0 bases and J dropped 3; count of bases not matched to a gene: 3. CDR1 and CDR2 (germline): SGHNT, YYREEE (reference sequence). CDR3 nucleotides: TGTGCCAGCAGCTTGGGGGACTACGACTACAATGAGCAGTTCTTC. It is translated as CASSLGDYDYNEQFF.

This chain links TRBV4-2 with TRBJ2-3; no firm D call. The CDR3 consists of 14 residues. CDR1 is LGHNA and CDR2 is YNFKEQ in the germline V gene. V lost 0 bases and J lost 5, with 9 bases in between. In DNA form, the CDR3 reads TGTGCCAGCAGCCAAGAAAGTCTAGGAGATACGCAGTATTTT. Encoded protein: CASSQESLGDTQYF.

This chain joins TRBV6-1 and TRBJ2-5, with no clear D. CDR1 is MNHNS, CDR2 SASEGT, per germline. The CDR3 contains 12 residues. Trimming removed 2 bases from V and 5 bases from J, with 6 bases in between. The CDR3 DNA reads as TGTGCCAGCAGTGAAAGGAAGGAGACCCAGTACTTC. It codes for CASSERKETQYF.

The chain employs TRBV4-3 and TRBJ1-3; TRBD1 might be the D (5 bases). The CDR3 loop spans 15 amino acids. Trimming shortened V by 1 base and J by 2 bases, and 9 bases separated the two germline ends. Germline V CDR1 and CDR2: LGHNA, YSLEER. CDR3 sequence (DNA): TGCGCCAGCAGCCAAGGGAGGGGACCTGGAAACACCATATATTTT. Protein product: CASSQGRGPGNTIYF.

The CDR3 spells CANARAGANVLTF. The CDR3 DNA sequence: TGTGCCAACGCGAGGGCTGGGGCCAACGTCCTGACTTTC. This sequence joins TRBV21-1 and TRBJ2-6; the table's D call TRBD2 went unverified against the DNA. TRBV21-1 is tagged as a pseudogene. The CDR3 runs 13 residues.

This rearrangement joins TRBV5-6 to TRBJ2-3, with a tentative D call TRBD2 (5 bases). The germline V gene has CDR1 SGHDT and CDR2 YYEEEE. The CDR3 consists of 14 residues. V lost 1 base and J lost 2, with 8 bases in between. The CDR3 protein is CASSLLRDTDTQYF. The CDR3 bases are TGTGCCAGCAGCTTGCTCCGGGACACAGATACGCAGTATTTT.

CDR3 amino acids: CASSGLAGAVYNEQFF. The CDR3 coding sequence is TGTGCCAGCAGTGGGCTAGCGGGAGCGGTCTACAATGAGCAGTTCTTC. The chain links TRBV25-1 to TRBJ2-1, with 10 positions matching TRBD2. Germline CDR1 is MGHDK and CDR2 is SYGVNS. The length of the CDR3 is 16 residues. With 4 bases clipped from V and 3 bases from J, the junction kept 6 bases outside the gene matches.